The T cell receptor beta chain under discussion was sequenced for a study of blood T cell repertoires in COVID-19. Study-wide context: T cells, B-cell-depleted T cells, or PBMCs supplied cDNA or gDNA.

The table came from immunoSEQ multiplex PCR; TCRdb's copy has only in-frame clones and leaves some out. Of over 200,000 clones listed, more than 85% were seen once; the top ten hold over 1.5%. Trimming cost V 11 bases and J 7 bases; bases outside gene matches: 8. Germline assignment: CDR1 SNHLY and CDR2 FYNNEI. This CDR3 contains 13 residues. This clonotype originated in a man between 40 and 49 years old with active or convalescent COVID-19. Sequenced material: peripheral blood. The chain combines TRBV2 with TRBJ1-6; 7 bases map to TRBD1. The CDR3 bases are TGTGCCGGGTTGACAGGGCAGAATTCACCCCTCCACTTT. This codes for CAGLTGQNSPLHF.